This T cell receptor (beta chain) was recorded in a study of blood T cell repertoires in COVID-19. Note on this clone: The same CDR3 is also encoded by other DNA sequences in this sample.

Clinical history as reported by participants underpinned cohort assignment. Authors' methods: Reference gene primer amplification gave nucleated cell count estimates. TCRdb's copy holds only in-frame clones and misses some; the assay was immunoSEQ multiplex PCR. V and J calls and clone size come straight from that table; D and trimming were deduced from the DNA. The repertoire holds about 220,000 clones, with about four fifths as singletons. Sequenced material: PBMCs or T cells enriched from blood (not recorded which). The origin of this receptor is a woman aged 60-70 years who had recovered from COVID-19.

CDR3 sequence reads: CASSNPTGDEQYF. The DNA for the CDR3 is TGCGCCAGCAGCAACCCTACAGGGGACGAGCAGTACTTC. The chain is built from TRBV5-1 and TRBJ2-7; 7 nucleotides align to TRBD1. Losses at the gene ends were 4 bases for V and 5 bases for J; bases not matched to a gene: 6. The CDR3 length is 13 residues. From germline, CDR1 is SGHRS and CDR2 YFSETQ.